The 14 T cell receptor beta chains below were found in one sample sequenced in a study of T cells in Graves' hyperthyroidism and ophthalmopathy (dated by TCRdb to the late 2010s). The method was multiplex PCR. TCRdb records Illumina HiSeq 2000 as the sequencer. The TCR beta CDR3 regions were amplified from the RNA transcripts. The TCR CDR3 was subjected to a first round of RT-PCR using the HTBI primer set and the Qiagen OneStep RT-PCR kit. TCRdb reprocessing: public reads trimmed at Q25 with fastp, clones called with MiXCR, in-frame beta chains kept. Here each entry gathers all rows of one CDR3 protein and keeps the most common genes and DNA. The sample has 270,000 or so distinct CDR3 sequences on record, roughly 15% of them singletons. Over 30% of the sample is taken by the ten largest. Sequenced: blood. The receptors here all came from a woman between 45 and 65 years old with Graves' hyperthyroidism that later progressed to Graves' ophthalmopathy.

This clonotype was counted at least ten times. The chain uses TRBV27 and TRBJ2-4; D remains ambiguous. The CDR3 sequence is 13 residues long. Trimming pared 3 bases from V and 0 bases from J, leaving 3 bases between. Germline V gene sequence: CDR1 MNHEY, CDR2 SMNVEV (reference sequence). The CDR3 nucleotides are TGTGCCAGCAGTTTCACAGCCAAAAACATTCAGTACTTC. It encodes CASSFTAKNIQYF.

At least ten counts were recorded for this clonotype. V and J are TRBV6-6 and TRBJ2-7, with TRBD2 matching 9 bases. The length of the CDR3 is 15 residues. Germline V gives CDR1 MNHNY, CDR2 SVGAGI (reference sequence). The junction had 4 bases not matched to a gene; V was cut back by 2 bases and J by 2 bases. The CDR3 here is CASSYMGTSPYEQYF. DNA of the CDR3: TGTGCCAGCAGTTACATGGGGACTAGCCCCTACGAGCAGTACTTC.

Comments on this clonotype: The CDR3 ends on some other residue instead of the conserved phenylalanine or tryptophan, so this is likely a read error. J is TRBJ2-2 and V is TRBV20-1; the D gene is possibly TRBD2 (6 bases). V lost 0 bases to trimming and J lost 6 bases, with 14 bases between them. The CDR3 length is 15 residues. Germline CDR1 reads DFQATT; CDR2 reads SNEGSKA (reference sequence). The CDR3 here is CSARDDGRGAGELFL. The CDR3 DNA reads TGCAGTGCTAGAGATGACGGGAGAGGAGCCGGGGAGCTGTTTCTT.

This sequence joins TRBV5-6 and TRBJ1-5; TRBD1 aligns across 8 bases. CDR3 size: 14 residues. Per the germline V gene, CDR1 is SGHDT and CDR2 is YYEEEE. J was trimmed by 5 bases and V by 5 bases; bases with no gene match: 6. The CDR3 DNA follows: TGTGCCAGCAGAAACGCAGGGGGCGATCAGCCCCAGCATTTT. It is translated as CASRNAGGDQPQHF.

Ten or more counts support this clonotype. The chain combines TRBV2 with TRBJ2-2; D not resolved. Germline V lookup: CDR1 SNHLY, CDR2 FYNNEI. This CDR3 is 16 amino acids long. V was trimmed by 4 bases and J by 1 base, leaving 13 bases between them. The CDR3 protein is CASSAPWQLNTGELFF. The CDR3 DNA follows: TGTGCCAGCAGTGCCCCTTGGCAGCTGAACACCGGGGAGCTGTTTTTT. The whole variable domain, filled in from reference TRBV2 and TRBJ2-2, reads EPEVTQTPSHQVTQMGQEVILRCVPISNHLYFYWYRQILGQKVEFLVSFYNNEISEKSEIFDDQFSVERPDGSNFTLKIRSTKLEDSAMYFCASSAPWQLNTGELFFGEGSRLTVL.

This clonotype occurred a few times. This chain connects TRBV30 to TRBJ2-1; 12 nucleotides agree with TRBD2. CDR3 length equals 16 residues. V lost 5 bases to trimming and J lost 4 bases; unmatched junction nucleotides: 9. Germline lookup yields CDR1 GTSNPN and CDR2 SVGIG (reference sequence). CDR3 DNA sequence: TGTGCCTGGTCGTTGCTAGCGGGAGGGGTATACAATGAGCAGTTCTTC. Its translation: CAWSLLAGGVYNEQFF.

The chain employs TRBV9 and TRBJ2-2; 15 positions match TRBD2. Losses at the gene ends were 3 bases for V and 11 bases for J; bases not matched to a gene: 5. The CDR3 has 15 amino acids. Germline loops: CDR1 SGDLS, CDR2 YYNGEE. The CDR3 DNA follows: TGTGCCAGCAGCGGGGGACTAGCGGGAGGAGGCGAGCTGTTTTTT. Residues: CASSGGLAGGGELFF. Drawing the rest from reference TRBV9 and TRBJ2-2, the complete variable domain is DSGVTQTPKHLITATGQRVTLRCSPRSGDLSVYWYQQSLDQGLQFLIQYYNGEERAKGNILERFSAQQFPDLHSELNLSSLELGDSALYFCASSGGLAGGGELFFGEGSRLTVL.

The sample holds many counts of this clonotype. This chain connects TRBV10-3 to TRBJ1-1; D unclear. The CDR3 extends over 11 amino acids. The germline V gene has CDR1 ENHRY and CDR2 SYGVKD. Trimming took off 6 bases at V and 4 bases at J, with 6 bases between the two ends. The DNA of the CDR3 is TGTGCCATCAGGGATGTCACTGAAGCTTTCTTT. This codes for CAIRDVTEAFF.

Ten or more counts support this clonotype. The rearrangement uses TRBV27 and TRBJ1-2, with D tentatively TRBD1 (6 bases). Trimming took off 3 bases at V and 6 bases at J, with 11 bases between the two ends. CDR3 length equals 13 residues. Germline loops: CDR1 MNHEY, CDR2 SMNVEV (reference sequence). CDR3 region: CASSFAGADGYTF. As DNA, the CDR3 is TGTGCCAGCAGTTTCGCAGGGGCGGATGGCTACACCTTC.

This clonotype was recorded many times. The V and J genes are TRBV12-3 or TRBV12-4 and TRBJ2-2; D tentatively reads TRBD1 or TRBD2 (6 bases each). CDR3 length: 15 residues. Trimming stripped 6 bases from V and 6 bases from J, with 17 bases between. This CDR3 reads CASSMRGARPGELFF. As DNA, the CDR3 is TGTGCCAGCAGCATGAGGGGGGCGCGCCCCGGGGAGCTGTTTTTT.

This clonotype was found many times. This CDR3 is CASSPNIAGVSSEQFF. The CDR3 coding sequence is TGTGCCAGCTCACCAAACATAGCGGGAGTATCCAGTGAGCAGTTCTTC. This chain links TRBV18 with TRBJ2-1; 9 bases match TRBD2. This CDR3 has 16 residues. J was trimmed by 9 bases and V by 2 bases; bases with no gene match: 11. The germline gives CDR1 KGHSH, CDR2 LQKENI.

The chain uses TRBV2 and TRBJ1-4, with D perhaps TRBD1 (6 bases). V lost 8 bases and J lost 10, with 14 bases in between. This CDR3 has 12 amino acids. From germline, CDR1 is SNHLY and CDR2 FYNNEI. The CDR3 region has the DNA TGTGCCAGCGGACAGACAGGTCGAAAACTGTTTTTT. It encodes CASGQTGRKLFF.

This clonotype came up many times. The V call is TRBV24-1, the J call TRBJ2-3, with 9 bases matching TRBD2. Trimming cost V 3 bases and J 0 bases; bases outside gene matches: 6. The CDR3 has 17 amino acids. Per the germline V gene, CDR1 is KGHDR and CDR2 is SFDVKD. CDR3 DNA sequence: TGTGCCACCAGTGATACGTCTAGCGGGATTAGCACAGATACGCAGTATTTT. The encoded protein is CATSDTSSGISTDTQYF.

This clonotype was counted a few times. A clone one base away is much larger, so this may be a read error. V is TRBV27 and J is TRBJ2-1; no clear D. CDR1 is MNHEY and CDR2 is SMNVEV in the germline V gene (reference sequence). This CDR3 is built from 15 residues. Trimming pared 3 bases from V and 2 bases from J, leaving 11 bases between. CDR3 in amino acids: CASSFTRSPYNEQFF. DNA of the CDR3: TGTGCCAGCAGTTTCACTCGGAGCCCCTACAATGAGCAGTTCTTC.